Below, 21 T cell receptor beta chains from the same sample are listed, as sequenced in a study of cytomegalovirus exposure and HLA in healthy donors. 13 Jbeta primers and 60 Vbeta primers were used for the PCR. The data were produced by immunoSEQ multiplex PCR, yet TCRdb's version contains in-frame clones alone and is incomplete. The sample has 140,000 or so clones, around 85% seen once. Sequenced input: PBMCs. The receptor source for this set is a woman aged 30 to 39 in good health and CMV-seronegative.

The J gene is TRBJ2-3, the V gene TRBV6-1; TRBD1 agrees at 8 bases. The germline CDR1 and CDR2 sequences are MNHNS and SASEGT. The V segment lost 7 bases and the J segment 0 bases; nucleotides outside the gene matches: 6. The CDR3 is 15 amino acids. The chain's CDR3 is CASKRTGPSTDTQYF. In DNA form, the CDR3 reads TGTGCCAGCAAGAGGACAGGGCCTAGCACAGATACGCAGTATTTT.

The gene calls are TRBV7-2 and TRBJ2-5; D gene unclear. Trimming removed 4 bases from V and 3 bases from J, with 3 bases in between. The germline V gene has CDR1 SGHTA and CDR2 FQGNSA. CDR3 size: 11 residues. The CDR3 DNA is TGTGCCAGCAGCTCAAAAGAGACCCAGTACTTC. Protein product: CASSSKETQYF.

The V and J genes are TRBV7-3 and TRBJ2-3; D is undetermined. The V and J ends lost 5 bases and 0 bases respectively, with 6 bases between them. The CDR3 is made up of 13 amino acids. From germline, CDR1 is SGHTA and CDR2 FQGTGA. The CDR3 loop is CASSPPSTDTQYF. Here the CDR3 DNA reads TGTGCCAGCAGCCCCCCTAGCACAGATACGCAGTATTTT.

This clone was seen once. The genes are TRBV11-3 and TRBJ2-7; the D gene is possibly TRBD2 (5 bases). Trimming took 4 bases from V and 6 from J, leaving 13 bases between them. Germline assignment: CDR1 SGHNT and CDR2 YENEEA. This CDR3 region has 13 residues. The CDR3 loop reads CASSSSMSSEQYF. CDR3 nucleotides: TGTGCCAGCAGCTCTAGCATGTCGAGCGAGCAGTACTTC.

CDR3 coding DNA: TGCGCCAGCAGCGAACAGGGGGCTGGAAACACCATATATTTT. Its translation is CASSEQGAGNTIYF. The chain is built from TRBV5-1 and TRBJ1-3, with 8 bases lining up with TRBD1. V was clipped by 4 bases and J by 2 bases; unmatched bases: 2. Per the germline V gene, CDR1 is SGHRS and CDR2 is YFSETQ. There are 14 residues in the CDR3.

This chain joins TRBV5-6 and TRBJ2-4; D is possibly TRBD1 (6 bases). Germline-derived CDR1 and CDR2 are SGHDT and YYEEEE. V was cut by 5 bases and J by 1 base, with 13 bases left in between. This CDR3 contains 15 residues. The DNA of the CDR3 is TGTGCCAGCAGTCTAATGGGGGCTGCCAAAAACATTCAGTACTTC. Amino acids: CASSLMGAAKNIQYF.

Here the CDR3 reads CASSPDTSGTYNEQFF. CDR3 DNA sequence: TGTGCCAGCAGCCCTGATACTAGCGGGACTTACAATGAGCAGTTCTTC. This chain uses TRBV6-4 with TRBJ2-1; 10 bases line up with TRBD2. The CDR3 has 16 residues. V lost 6 bases, J lost 4 bases, and 9 bases stayed unmatched. The germline CDR1 and CDR2 sequences are MRHNA and SNTAGT.

The rearrangement joins TRBV7-3 to TRBJ2-7; 7 positions match TRBD2. Losses at the gene ends were 5 bases for V and 6 bases for J; bases not matched to a gene: 16. CDR1 is SGHTA and CDR2 is FQGTGA in the germline V gene. This CDR3 spans 16 amino acids. CDR3 amino acids: CASSPTGAGAVGEQYF. The CDR3 DNA reads as TGTGCCAGCAGCCCGACCGGTGCGGGAGCTGTTGGCGAGCAGTACTTC.

This clone has a handful of counts. The V call is TRBV2, the J call TRBJ1-6; D might be TRBD1 (6 bases). This CDR3 is 17 amino acids long. Germline V CDR1 and CDR2: SNHLY, FYNNEI. Trimming removed 5 bases from V and 10 bases from J, with 24 bases in between. CDR3 sequence reads: CASSKTGTVPLWSPLHF. CDR3 bases: TGTGCCAGCAGTAAGACAGGAACTGTACCGTTATGGTCACCCCTCCACTTT.

In its sample, this clone was seen a few times. The chain is built from TRBV13 and TRBJ2-3; 9 bases fit TRBD2. From germline, CDR1 is PRHDT and CDR2 FYEKMQ (reference sequence). V lost 3 bases to trimming and J lost 1 base; unmatched junction nucleotides: 2. There are 15 residues in the CDR3. This chain's CDR3 is CASSFRTSGTDTQYF. The CDR3 coding sequence is TGTGCCAGCAGCTTCCGGACTAGCGGCACAGATACGCAGTATTTT.

This clone was found a few times. This chain links TRBV2 with TRBJ1-3, with D possibly being TRBD1 (5 bases). V was cut by 2 bases and J by 1 base, with 9 bases left in between. Germline assignment: CDR1 SNHLY and CDR2 FYNNEI. CDR3 length: 15 amino acids. The CDR3 DNA reads as TGTGCCAGCAGTGAACAGGGTATTTCTGGAAACACCATATATTTT. Its translation: CASSEQGISGNTIYF.

This clone was seen only a few times. The chain employs TRBV6-6 and TRBJ1-1; 7 nucleotides line up with TRBD1. Germline loops: CDR1 MNHNY, CDR2 SVGAGI (reference sequence). This CDR3 has 13 amino acids. J was trimmed by 3 bases and V by 7 bases; bases with no gene match: 5. The CDR3 region is CASTQTGDTEAFF. The CDR3 coding sequence is TGTGCCAGCACCCAAACAGGGGACACTGAAGCTTTCTTT.

V gene TRBV7-3 combines with J gene TRBJ1-4; D gene ambiguous. Germline V lookup: CDR1 SGHTA, CDR2 FQGTGA. The V end lost 2 bases, the J end lost 4 bases, and 11 bases lay between the germline ends. This CDR3 contains 15 residues. The CDR3 DNA reads TGTGCCAGCAGCTTACATCGGGTGAATAATGAAAAACTGTTTTTT. Its translation is CASSLHRVNNEKLFF.

This chain uses TRBV4-1 with TRBJ2-7; TRBD2 matches 9 bases. J gave up 0 bases and V 3 bases, and 3 bases lay outside the gene matches. Per the germline V gene, CDR1 is MGHRA and CDR2 is YSYEKL. CDR3 length: 15 amino acids. CDR3 in DNA: TGCGCCAGCAGCCATTCTAGCGGGGTCTCCTACGAGCAGTACTTC. Protein product: CASSHSSGVSYEQYF.

This sequence joins TRBV7-2 and TRBJ1-6, with D possibly being TRBD1 (5 bases). V lost 1 base and J lost 7, with 17 bases in between. In germline, CDR1 is SGHTA, CDR2 FQGNSA. This CDR3 has 17 amino acids. In DNA form, the CDR3 reads TGTGCCAGCAGCTTAGTGGTTAGTACAGGTGGAAATTCACCCCTCCACTTT. Translation gives CASSLVVSTGGNSPLHF.

The V call is TRBV11-2, the J call TRBJ2-3, with D possibly matching TRBD2 (7 bases). Per the germline V gene, CDR1 is SGHAT and CDR2 is FQNNGV. V was trimmed by 0 bases and J by 4 bases, leaving 14 bases between them. CDR3 length equals 16 residues. For the CDR3, the DNA is TGTGCCAGCAGCTTAGATGGGGGGGGGCCGGCAGATACGCAGTATTTT. It yields the protein CASSLDGGGPADTQYF.

This sequence joins TRBV19 and TRBJ2-1; 7 bases map to TRBD1. Germline V gene data show CDR1 as LNHDA and CDR2 as SQIVND (reference sequence). The CDR3 loop spans 14 amino acids. With V trimmed by 5 bases and J by 4 bases, 5 bases remained unmatched. The DNA for the CDR3 is TGTGCCAGTAGTCTAAGACAGGGTTACAATGAGCAGTTCTTC. Protein product: CASSLRQGYNEQFF.

The chain links TRBV20-1 to TRBJ1-2; 9 bases are a match to TRBD1. The CDR3 runs to 11 residues. Per germline, CDR1 DFQATT and CDR2 SNEGSKA (reference sequence). With 3 bases clipped from V and 8 bases from J, the junction kept 1 base outside the gene matches. The CDR3 region is CSARGQGGYTF. The CDR3 DNA reads as TGCAGTGCTAGGGGACAGGGAGGCTACACCTTC.

J is TRBJ1-2 and V is TRBV19, with 8 bases aligning to TRBD1. J gave up 6 bases and V 3 bases, and 9 bases lay outside the gene matches. Germline CDR1 and CDR2: LNHDA and SQIVND (reference sequence). The CDR3 loop spans 15 amino acids. CDR3 amino acids: CASSMRTGTDDGYTF. The CDR3 DNA reads TGTGCCAGTAGTATGAGGACAGGGACTGATGATGGCTACACCTTC. The whole variable domain, filled in from reference TRBV19 and TRBJ1-2, reads DGGITQSPKYLFRKEGQNVTLSCEQNLNHDAMYWYRQDPGQGLRLIYYSQIVNDFQKGDIAEGYSVSREKKESFPLTVTSAQKNPTAFYLCASSMRTGTDDGYTFGSGTRLTVV.

The V gene is TRBV5-8, the J gene TRBJ2-5; no reliable D call. The CDR3 runs 14 residues. Trimming left V 4 bases short and J 6 bases short, with 16 bases between. Germline V gene lookup returns CDR1 SGHTS and CDR2 YDEGEE. CDR3 in amino acids: CASSPGPGPKTQYF. The CDR3 nucleotides read TGTGCCAGCAGCCCAGGTCCCGGCCCCAAGACCCAGTACTTC. Looking up the rest from reference TRBV5-8 and TRBJ2-5 gives the full variable domain: EAGVTQSPTHLIKTRGQQATLRCSPISGHTSVYWYQQALGLGLQFLLWYDEGEERNRGNFPPRFSGRQFPNYSSELNVNALELEDSALYLCASSPGPGPKTQYFGPGTRLLVL.

The V and J genes are TRBV4-3 and TRBJ2-7; D unclear. This CDR3 contains 14 residues. The germline V gene has CDR1 LGHNA and CDR2 YSLEER. V lost 2 bases, J lost 0 bases, and 8 bases lay in between. CDR3 residues: CASSQSLSSYEQYF. CDR3 DNA: TGCGCCAGCAGCCAAAGCCTAAGCTCCTACGAGCAGTACTTC.